These 18 T cell receptor beta chains share one sample of origin, sequenced in a study of cytomegalovirus exposure and HLA in healthy donors. PCR employed 60 Vbeta and 13 Jbeta primers. The protocol was immunoSEQ multiplex PCR, while the TCRdb copy is restricted to in-frame clones and leaves out a portion. Of about 170,000 clones in the sample, under 85% were seen once. Material: PBMCs. These receptors originate from a female donor in good health and CMV-seronegative.

CDR3 nucleotides: TGTGCCAGCAGACAACAGGGGAGGATTTCACCCCTCCACTTT. Protein: CASRQQGRISPLHF. The chain employs TRBV7-2 and TRBJ1-6; 7 bases are shared with TRBD1. Germline CDR1 SGHTA, CDR2 FQGNSA. This CDR3 has 14 amino acids. The ends lost 6 bases at V and 9 bases at J; junction bases unmatched: 8.

This chain uses TRBV11-2 with TRBJ2-5, with no clear D. The V gene's germline CDR1 is SGHAT and CDR2 FQNNGV. The V end lost 5 bases, the J end lost 5 bases, and 9 bases lay between the germline ends. The CDR3 sequence is 12 residues long. The CDR3 DNA reads TGTGCCAGCAGCCTTGGCCCGGAGACCCAGTACTTC. Translated: CASSLGPETQYF.

The rearrangement links TRBV28 to TRBJ2-3, with 9 bases identical to TRBD2. J lost 3 bases, V lost 8 bases, and 6 bases had no gene match. Per the germline V gene, CDR1 is MDHEN and CDR2 is SYDVKM. The CDR3 is 14 residues long. The CDR3 is CASLSGGRTDTQYF. Here the CDR3 DNA reads TGTGCCAGCCTGAGCGGGGGGCGAACAGATACGCAGTATTTT.

This clone was recorded once. The V call is TRBV6-5, the J call TRBJ1-5; 7 nucleotides agree with TRBD1. Trimming at V came to 8 bases and at J to 7 bases, leaving 11 bases not matched to a gene. The CDR3 length is 14 residues. Germline V gene data show CDR1 as MNHEY and CDR2 as SVGAGI. This CDR3 reads CASGHRGSGQPQHF. CDR3 DNA sequence: TGTGCCAGCGGGCACAGGGGAAGCGGACAGCCCCAGCATTTT.

The chain joins TRBV19 to TRBJ2-2; tentative D call: TRBD1 (5 bases). Between the trimmed V and J ends, which lost 9 bases and 7 bases, there was a span of 12 bases. There are 12 residues in the CDR3. Germline CDR1 is LNHDA and CDR2 is SQIVND (reference sequence). CDR3 residues: CASSWGDGELFF. The CDR3 region has the DNA TGTGCCAGCTCCTGGGGCGACGGGGAGCTGTTTTTT. Together with reference TRBV19 and TRBJ2-2, the CDR3 gives the full variable domain: DGGITQSPKYLFRKEGQNVTLSCEQNLNHDAMYWYRQDPGQGLRLIYYSQIVNDFQKGDIAEGYSVSREKKESFPLTVTSAQKNPTAFYLCASSWGDGELFFGEGSRLTVL.

The J gene is TRBJ1-3, the V gene TRBV28; TRBD1 might be the D (5 bases). Germline lookup yields CDR1 MDHEN and CDR2 SYDVKM. The CDR3 contains 14 residues. V was trimmed by 5 bases and J by 2 bases, leaving 10 bases between them. The CDR3 region has the DNA TGTGCCAGCAGTACTCAGGGTCCTGGAAACACCATATATTTT. It is translated as CASSTQGPGNTIYF.

The table lists this clone with many counts. The rearrangement links TRBV6-4 to TRBJ2-3; no clear D. The CDR3 length is 13 residues. Germline CDR1 and CDR2: MRHNA and SNTAGT. Deletions cut 4 bases from V and 0 bases from J, with 5 bases between. CDR3 residues: CASSVTSTDTQYF. CDR3 DNA: TGTGCCAGCAGTGTCACTAGCACAGATACGCAGTATTTT.

The rearrangement uses TRBV6-5 and TRBJ2-1, with a weak D call TRBD1 (7 bases). Trimming took 2 bases from V and 1 from J, leaving 12 bases between them. The CDR3 length is 16 residues. Germline V lookup: CDR1 MNHEY, CDR2 SVGAGI. Written as DNA, the CDR3 is TGTGCCAGCAGTTACAGGGGGCGGGGATCCTACAATGAGCAGTTCTTC. Its protein is CASSYRGRGSYNEQFF.

The CDR3 DNA sequence: TGCAGCGTTAGTGAGGGAGTGGGGAAAAACTACGAGCAGTACTTC. Its protein product is CSVSEGVGKNYEQYF. The rearrangement links TRBV29-1 to TRBJ2-7; D is possibly TRBD2 (5 bases). CDR3 length: 15 amino acids. The germline CDR1 and CDR2 sequences are SQVTM and ANQGSEA. V shed 5 bases and J shed 3 bases, with 20 bases lying between them.

The chain carries TRBV7-2 and TRBJ1-2; maybe TRBD1 (5 bases). CDR1 SGHTA and CDR2 FQGNSA come from the germline V gene. CDR3 length: 16 residues. Trimming took 1 base from V and 3 from J, leaving 15 bases between them. As DNA, the CDR3 is TGTGCCAGCAGCTTAGGGCCTGGTGGGGGGGACTATGGCTACACCTTC. Translating it yields CASSLGPGGGDYGYTF.

This clone has more than one count but fewer than ten. The chain is built from TRBV5-1 and TRBJ1-1; 7 nucleotides agree with TRBD1. The germline gives CDR1 SGHRS, CDR2 YFSETQ. J was trimmed by 3 bases and V by 7 bases; bases with no gene match: 3. This CDR3 region has 12 residues. This CDR3 is CASHRGDTEAFF. CDR3 nucleotides: TGCGCCAGCCACAGGGGTGACACTGAAGCTTTCTTT.

The chain has TRBV6-1 and TRBJ1-1; no clear D. Germline V gene data show CDR1 as MNHNS and CDR2 as SASEGT. The CDR3 loop spans 13 amino acids. The V end was cut by 7 bases, the J end by 0 bases, with 9 bases between. Here the CDR3 DNA reads TGTGCCAGCAACCCGGGGTTGAACACTGAAGCTTTCTTT. Its protein product is CASNPGLNTEAFF.

This clone was seen just once. The V call is TRBV4-2, the J call TRBJ2-6, with a possible D match to TRBD2 (5 bases). The CDR3 sequence is 16 residues long. Germline assignment: CDR1 LGHNA and CDR2 YNFKEQ. V was clipped by 0 bases and J by 2 bases, with 8 bases between them. CDR3 coding DNA: TGTGCCAGCAGCCAAGAACTAGGGCCTGGGGCCAACGTCCTGACTTTC. Protein: CASSQELGPGANVLTF.

The J gene is TRBJ1-6, the V gene TRBV5-4, with a weak D call TRBD1 (6 bases). The germline CDR1 and CDR2 sequences are SGHNT and YYREEE (reference sequence). Trimming left V 5 bases short and J 7 bases short, with 16 bases between. The CDR3 is 15 amino acids. The CDR3 loop reads CASRLSQGNNSPLHF. The CDR3 bases are TGTGCCAGCAGGTTATCCCAGGGGAACAATTCACCCCTCCACTTT. The full variable domain, completed using reference TRBV5-4 and TRBJ1-6, is ETGVTQSPTHLIKTRGQQVTLRCSSQSGHNTVSWYQQALGQGPQFIFQYYREEENGRGNFPPRFSGLQFPNYSSELNVNALELDDSALYLCASRLSQGNNSPLHFGNGTRLTVT.

The chain couples TRBV7-9 to TRBJ1-1, with 8 bases aligning to TRBD1. CDR3 length: 17 amino acids. V lost 3 bases to trimming and J lost 3 bases; unmatched junction nucleotides: 12. CDR1 SEHNR and CDR2 FQNEAQ come from the germline V gene (reference sequence). CDR3: CASSFGQGRSKDTEAFF. CDR3 in DNA: TGTGCCAGCAGCTTCGGACAGGGAAGAAGTAAGGACACTGAAGCTTTCTTT.

The chain combines TRBV7-6 with TRBJ1-2; TRBD1 matches 8 bases. The germline gives CDR1 SGHVS, CDR2 FNYEAQ. V trimming: 1 base; J trimming: 6 bases; junction bases outside the gene matches: 7. CDR3 length: 15 amino acids. DNA of the CDR3: TGTGCCAGCAGCTTAGAGACAGGGGTAGGAGATGGCTACACCTTC. This gives the protein CASSLETGVGDGYTF.

The sample holds one count of this clone. V is TRBV7-2 and J is TRBJ2-5; D not resolved. V was pared by 2 bases and J by 2 bases, with 6 bases between. Germline lookup yields CDR1 SGHTA and CDR2 FQGNSA. CDR3 size: 13 residues. The CDR3 DNA reads as TGTGCCAGCAGCTTATCTAGGCAAGAGACCCAGTACTTC. Protein sequence: CASSLSRQETQYF.

This chain connects TRBV19 to TRBJ2-2; 11 bases align to TRBD2. Per the germline V gene, CDR1 is LNHDA and CDR2 is SQIVND (reference sequence). The CDR3 totals 17 residues. Unmatched junction bases numbered 2, after V lost 2 bases and J lost 0 bases. The CDR3 loop is CASSIRGLAANTGELFF. In DNA form, the CDR3 reads TGTGCCAGTAGTATAAGGGGACTAGCGGCGAACACCGGGGAGCTGTTTTTT.